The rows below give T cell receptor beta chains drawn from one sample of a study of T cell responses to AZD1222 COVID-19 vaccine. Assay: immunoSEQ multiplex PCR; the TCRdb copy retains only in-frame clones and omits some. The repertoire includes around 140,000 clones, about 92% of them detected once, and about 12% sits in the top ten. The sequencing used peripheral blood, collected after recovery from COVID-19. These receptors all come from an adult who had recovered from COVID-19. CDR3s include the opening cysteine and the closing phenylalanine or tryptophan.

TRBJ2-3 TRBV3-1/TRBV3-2 CASSRSTLQLADTQYF
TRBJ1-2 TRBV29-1 CSVQEGFEGYTF
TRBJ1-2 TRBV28 CASNEAQGAFYGYTF
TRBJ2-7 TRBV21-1 CASSKIRERSYEQYF
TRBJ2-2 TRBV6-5 CASSYDSSLDGELFF
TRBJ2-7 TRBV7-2 CASSPDRGSEQYF
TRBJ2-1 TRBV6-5 CASAKKREPYNEQFF
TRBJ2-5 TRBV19 CASKAQGLAGPEGETQYF
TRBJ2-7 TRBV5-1 CASSLGLRREGEQYF
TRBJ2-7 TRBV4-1 CASSQDWAGKPIYEQYF
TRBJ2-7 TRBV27 CASSLSLRNEQYF
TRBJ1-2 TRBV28 CASSLYKFGGGGYGYTF
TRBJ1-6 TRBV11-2 CASSLRDRGIYNSPLHF
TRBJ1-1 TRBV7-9 CASSLAGEVTEAFF
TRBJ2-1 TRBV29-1 CSAYPGNEQFF
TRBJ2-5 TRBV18 CASSPRPTSGSTETQYF
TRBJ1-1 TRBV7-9 CASSSGQNTEAFF
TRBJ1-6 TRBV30 CAWSASSYNSPLHF
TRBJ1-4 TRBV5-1 CASSHGATNEKLFF
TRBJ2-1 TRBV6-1 CASSEATSGGNEQFF
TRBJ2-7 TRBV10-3 CASEGLNYEQYF
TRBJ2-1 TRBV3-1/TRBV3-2 CASSHAGDRYNEQFF
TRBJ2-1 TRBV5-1 CASSPLAGVEQFF
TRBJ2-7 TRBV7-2 CASSQREGFSYEQYF
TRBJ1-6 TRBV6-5 CASSYAPDSPLHF
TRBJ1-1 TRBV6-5 CASSYSRWGAGTEAFF
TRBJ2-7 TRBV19 CASSNGVGSYEQYF
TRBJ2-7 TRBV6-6 CASSLIYEQYF
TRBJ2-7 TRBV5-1 CASSLDTWGASGKLAYF
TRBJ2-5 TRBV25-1 CASSESLAGQYQETQYF
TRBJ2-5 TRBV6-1 CASSESRARQETQYF
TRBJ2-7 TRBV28 CASSFNLLALAYEQYF
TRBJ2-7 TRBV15 CATRRGLAPIYEQYF
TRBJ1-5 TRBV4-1 CASSQGPPPGVQPQHF
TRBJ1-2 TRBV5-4 CASSNRDEDGYTF
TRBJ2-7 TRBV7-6 CASSPLLGGGRSYEQYF
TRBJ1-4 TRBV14 CASSQRTPGQYNEKLFF
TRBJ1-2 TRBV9 CASSVGQGDYGYTF
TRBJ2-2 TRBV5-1 CASSLAGTGYNTGELFF
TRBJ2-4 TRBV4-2 CASSHSGGQGLLAKNIQYF
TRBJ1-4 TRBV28 CASSGTATNEKLFF
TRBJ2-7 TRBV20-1 CSASTPGVPYEQYF
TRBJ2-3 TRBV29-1 CSVEDRTGDRDTQYF
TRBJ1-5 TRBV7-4 CAKAGRTSNQPQHF
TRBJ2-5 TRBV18 CASSPPSGRAGETQYF
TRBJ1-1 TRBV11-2 CASSHRKNTEAFF
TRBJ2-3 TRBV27 CASSWIAGAGTDTQYF
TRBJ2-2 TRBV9 CASSTTSGANTGELFF
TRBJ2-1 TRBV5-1 CASNTGLAGGPGVNEQFF
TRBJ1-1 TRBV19 CASSITGVVGTEAFF
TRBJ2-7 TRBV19 CASSIPSRGGYEQYF
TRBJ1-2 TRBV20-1 CSAKGQGNTF
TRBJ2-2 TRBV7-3 CASSFQTGELFF
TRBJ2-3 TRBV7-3 CASSSRGTDTQYF
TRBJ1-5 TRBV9 CASSASAGGNQPQHF